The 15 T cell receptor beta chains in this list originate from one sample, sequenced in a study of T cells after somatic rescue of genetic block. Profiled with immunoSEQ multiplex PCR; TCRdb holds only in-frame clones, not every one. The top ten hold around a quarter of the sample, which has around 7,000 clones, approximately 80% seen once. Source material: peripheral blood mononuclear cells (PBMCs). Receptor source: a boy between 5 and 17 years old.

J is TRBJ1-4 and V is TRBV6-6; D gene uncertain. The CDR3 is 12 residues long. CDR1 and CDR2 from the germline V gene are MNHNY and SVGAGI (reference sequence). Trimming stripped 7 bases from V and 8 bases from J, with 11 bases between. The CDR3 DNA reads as TGTGCCAGCAACAAACCCCGGGAAAAACTGTTTTTT. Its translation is CASNKPREKLFF.

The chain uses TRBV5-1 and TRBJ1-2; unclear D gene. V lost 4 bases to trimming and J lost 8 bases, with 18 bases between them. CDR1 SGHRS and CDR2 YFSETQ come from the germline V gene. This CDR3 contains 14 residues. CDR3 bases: TGCGCCAGCAGCATCACCGGGTCCCAGGAGGGCTACACCTTC. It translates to CASSITGSQEGYTF.

The CDR3 DNA reads as TGTGCCAGCGATGGCTTGAGCTCCTATAATTCACCCCTCCACTTT. Translating gives CASDGLSSYNSPLHF. The chain combines TRBV28 with TRBJ1-6; D is unclear. Trimming shortened V by 8 bases and J by 0 bases, and 11 bases separated the two germline ends. The germline V gene encodes CDR1 MDHEN and CDR2 SYDVKM. The CDR3 contains 15 residues. Using reference TRBV28 and TRBJ1-6 for the parts outside the CDR3, the full variable domain is DVKVTQSSRYLVKRTGEKVFLECVQDMDHENMFWYRQDPGLGLRLIYFSYDVKMKEKGDIPEGYSVSREKKERFSLILESASTNQTSMYLCASDGLSSYNSPLHFGNGTRLTVT.

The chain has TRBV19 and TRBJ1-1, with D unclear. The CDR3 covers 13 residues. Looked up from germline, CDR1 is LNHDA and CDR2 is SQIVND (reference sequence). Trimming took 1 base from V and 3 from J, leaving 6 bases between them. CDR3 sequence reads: CASSIGADTEAFF. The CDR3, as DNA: TGTGCCAGTAGTATAGGAGCGGACACTGAAGCTTTCTTT. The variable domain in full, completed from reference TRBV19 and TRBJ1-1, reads DGGITQSPKYLFRKEGQNVTLSCEQNLNHDAMYWYRQDPGQGLRLIYYSQIVNDFQKGDIAEGYSVSREKKESFPLTVTSAQKNPTAFYLCASSIGADTEAFFGQGTRLTVV.

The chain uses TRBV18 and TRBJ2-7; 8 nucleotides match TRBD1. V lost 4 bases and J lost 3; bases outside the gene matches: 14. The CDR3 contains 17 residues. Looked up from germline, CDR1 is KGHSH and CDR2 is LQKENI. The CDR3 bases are TGTGCCAGCTCACGAATACTATCAGGGGGCAGAATCTACGAGCAGTACTTC. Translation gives CASSRILSGGRIYEQYF.

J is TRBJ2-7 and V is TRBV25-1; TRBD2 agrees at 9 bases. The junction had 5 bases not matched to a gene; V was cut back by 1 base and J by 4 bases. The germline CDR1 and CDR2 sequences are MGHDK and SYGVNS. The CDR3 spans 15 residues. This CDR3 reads CASSEWSSGVYEQYF. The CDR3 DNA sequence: TGTGCCAGCAGTGAATGGTCTAGCGGGGTATACGAGCAGTACTTC.

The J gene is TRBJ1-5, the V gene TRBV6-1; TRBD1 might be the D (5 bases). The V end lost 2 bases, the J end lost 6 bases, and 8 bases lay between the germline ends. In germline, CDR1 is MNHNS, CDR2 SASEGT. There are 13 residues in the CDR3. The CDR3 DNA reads TGTGCCAGCAGTGAACACAGGCTTCAGCCCCAGCATTTT. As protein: CASSEHRLQPQHF.

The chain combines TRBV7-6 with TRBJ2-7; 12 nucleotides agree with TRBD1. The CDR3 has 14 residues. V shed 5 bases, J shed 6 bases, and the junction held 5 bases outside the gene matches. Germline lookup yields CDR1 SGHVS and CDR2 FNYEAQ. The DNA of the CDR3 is TGTGCCAGCAGCCCCGGGACAGGGGGCTTCGAGCAGTACTTC. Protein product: CASSPGTGGFEQYF. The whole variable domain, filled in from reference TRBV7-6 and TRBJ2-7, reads GAGVSQSPRYKVTKRGQDVALRCDPISGHVSLYWYRQALGQGPEFLTYFNYEAQQDKSGLPNDRFSAERPEGSISTLTIQRTEQRDSAMYRCASSPGTGGFEQYFGPGTRLTVT.

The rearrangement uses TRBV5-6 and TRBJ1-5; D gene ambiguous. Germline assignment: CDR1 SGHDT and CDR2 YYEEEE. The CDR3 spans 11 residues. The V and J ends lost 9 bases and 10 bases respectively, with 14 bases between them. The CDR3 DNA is TGTGCCACCCCGCTGTTGGAACCCCAGCATTTT. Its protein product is CATPLLEPQHF.

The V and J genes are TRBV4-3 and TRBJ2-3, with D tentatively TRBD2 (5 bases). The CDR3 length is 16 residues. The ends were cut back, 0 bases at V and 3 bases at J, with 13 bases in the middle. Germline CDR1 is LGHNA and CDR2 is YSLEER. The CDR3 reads CASSQDSFPGTDTQYF. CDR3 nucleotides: TGCGCCAGCAGCCAAGATAGTTTCCCGGGGACAGATACGCAGTATTTT.

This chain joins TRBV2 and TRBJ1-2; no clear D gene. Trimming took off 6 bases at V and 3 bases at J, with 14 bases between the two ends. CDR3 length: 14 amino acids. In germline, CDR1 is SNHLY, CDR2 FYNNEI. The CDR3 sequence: CASRTMEDYYGYTF. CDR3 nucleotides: TGTGCCAGCAGAACGATGGAAGACTACTATGGCTACACCTTC.

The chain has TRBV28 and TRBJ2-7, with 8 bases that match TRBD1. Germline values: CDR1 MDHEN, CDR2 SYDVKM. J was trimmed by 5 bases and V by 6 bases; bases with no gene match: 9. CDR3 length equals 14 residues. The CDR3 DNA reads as TGTGCCAGCAGCTTGGACAGGGAACTCGACGAGCAGTACTTC. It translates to CASSLDRELDEQYF.

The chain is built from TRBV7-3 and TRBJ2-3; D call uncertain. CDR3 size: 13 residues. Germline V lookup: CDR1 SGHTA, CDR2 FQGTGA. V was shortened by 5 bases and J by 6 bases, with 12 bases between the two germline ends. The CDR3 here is CASSRLGRDTQYF. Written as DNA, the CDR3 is TGTGCCAGCAGCCGATTAGGACGGGATACGCAGTATTTT.

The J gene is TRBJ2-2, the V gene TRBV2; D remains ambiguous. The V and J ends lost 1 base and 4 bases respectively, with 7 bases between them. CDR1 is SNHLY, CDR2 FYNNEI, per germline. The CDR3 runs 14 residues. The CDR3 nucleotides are TGTGCCAGCAGTGAAGGGGCGAGCACCGGGGAGCTGTTTTTT. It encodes CASSEGASTGELFF.

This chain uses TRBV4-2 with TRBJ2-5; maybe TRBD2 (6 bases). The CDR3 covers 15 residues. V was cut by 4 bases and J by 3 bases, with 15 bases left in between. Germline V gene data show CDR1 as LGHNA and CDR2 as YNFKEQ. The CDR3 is CASSLRGRDEETQYF. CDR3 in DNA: TGTGCCAGCAGCCTGCGGGGCAGGGACGAAGAGACCCAGTACTTC.